Included here is one TCR beta chain sequence, with context. The data stem from a study of blood T cell repertoires in COVID-19. Study-wide background: Sample material is recorded as cDNA or gDNA derived from T cells, B-cell-depleted T cells, or PBMCs.

In Seattle, patients joined the study during active infection and were tracked longitudinally. CDR1 SGHDN and CDR2 FVKESK come from the germline V gene. The junction had 12 bases not matched to a gene; V was cut back by 5 bases and J by 5 bases. The CDR3 has 15 amino acids. TCRdb keeps only in-frame clones here, not all; method: immunoSEQ multiplex PCR. The table has roughly 300,000 clones, 85% to 90% seen once. V is TRBV14 and J is TRBJ2-7, with TRBD1 identical over 7 bases. Sequenced sample: peripheral blood. The TCR comes from a woman aged 25 to 39 with COVID-19, enrolled during active disease. The CDR3 DNA reads TGTGCCAGCAGCAACCCGGGACAGTGGTCGGACGAGCAGTACTTC. This encodes CASSNPGQWSDEQYF. The complete variable domain, with remaining parts taken from reference TRBV14 and TRBJ2-7, reads EAGVTQFPSHSVIEKGQTVTLRCDPISGHDNLYWYRRVMGKEIKFLLHFVKESKQDESGMPNNRFLAERTGGTYSTLKVQPAELEDSGVYFCASSNPGQWSDEQYFGPGTRLTVT.